This T cell receptor beta chain is drawn from a study of blood T cell repertoires in COVID-19. CDR1 is MDHEN and CDR2 is SYDVKM in the germline V gene. The CDR3 is made up of 12 amino acids. The V end was cut by 4 bases, the J end by 5 bases, with 9 bases between. In this sample, this clone turned up once. Profiled with immunoSEQ multiplex PCR; TCRdb holds only in-frame clones, not every one. Among about 120,000 clones listed, around 86% were seen once. The V and J genes are TRBV28 and TRBJ2-7; the D is unclear. The sequence derives from a man between 60 and 75 years old with acute or convalescent COVID-19. The source material was peripheral blood. The CDR3 bases are TGTGCCAGCAGTTCGGGTCCCCACGAGCAGTACTTC. The encoded protein is CASSSGPHEQYF.